This T cell receptor (beta chain) originates from a study of cytomegalovirus exposure and HLA in healthy donors. In the PCR, 60 Vbeta and 13 Jbeta primers were used. Original processing methods: Later reanalysis found roughly 80 million unique TCR beta chains, 10 million to 14 million of them shared. The data were produced by immunoSEQ multiplex PCR, yet TCRdb's version contains in-frame clones alone and is incomplete. The V and J calls and the clone size are those of that table, but D and trimming were determined from the DNA. The top ten clones hold roughly 1.6% of a sample with 180,000 or so clones, 70% to 80% of them seen once. With respect to this clone: Its antigen is unknown.

Study-wide findings and caveats: Within a later analysis, the majority of CMV-associated TCR beta chains appeared HLA-restricted.

This sequence was found in a man between 18 and 35 years old in good health and CMV-seronegative. Sequencing input: PBMCs.

CDR3 nucleotide sequence: TGTGCCAGCAGTTACCAGATTAACAGGGATGATGGCTACACCTTC. Amino acid sequence: CASSYQINRDDGYTF. The rearrangement joins TRBV6-5 to TRBJ1-2; maybe TRBD1 (6 bases). The CDR3 extends over 15 amino acids. With 2 bases removed from V and 6 bases from J, the gap between germline ends came to 16 bases. Germline V gene sequence: CDR1 MNHEY, CDR2 SVGAGI.